The sequence of this T cell receptor (beta chain) was determined in a study of regulatory dendritic cells for organ transplantation. Study in general: Day 6 dendritic cell cultures were stimulated with LPS. Study-level findings and limits: Naive T cells showed high diversity, memory cells less, memory CD8+ least. Regulatory dendritic cells appeared to expand memory CD8+ clones less than mature ones.

TCRdb keeps only in-frame clones here, not all; method: immunoSEQ multiplex PCR. The sample lists about 21,000 clones, 85% to 90% seen once, with 0.26% in the top ten. This clone was detected a few times. The antigen remains unidentified. Sorted T cells were CFSE-labeled and cultured 5 days with allogeneic regulatory or mature dendritic cells at 1:10. Naive CD45RA+ and memory CD45RO+ CD4+ or CD8+ T cells were FACS-sorted. Germline lookup yields CDR1 MGHRA and CDR2 YSYEKL. The CDR3 spans 15 residues. V lost 4 bases and J 4 bases, leaving 14 bases between the germline ends. The clonotype was recovered from a human donor in good health. The V gene is TRBV4-1, the J gene TRBJ1-5, with D maybe TRBD1 (6 bases). Input material: naive CD4+ T cells from blood cultured with dendritic cells. Regarding subset: CD45RA+ naive T cells. CDR3 DNA: TGCGCCAGCAGCCGCTCAGGGGCGGTGAATCAGCCCCAGCATTTT. It translates to CASSRSGAVNQPQHF.